A single sample is the source of the 5 T cell receptor beta chains below, sequenced in a study of cytomegalovirus exposure and HLA in healthy donors. Clones were sequenced by immunoSEQ multiplex PCR, and TCRdb holds only the in-frame ones, with some missing. The sample has about 200,000 clones; roughly 80% are singletons. The sequencing input was PBMCs. These receptors were taken from a young woman in good health and CMV-seronegative.

J is TRBJ1-6 and V is TRBV4-1, with D uncertain. Germline loops: CDR1 MGHRA, CDR2 YSYEKL. V was cut by 1 base and J by 5 bases, with 15 bases left in between. The CDR3 contains 17 residues. CDR3 loop: CASSQGFLRLDNSPLHF. The CDR3 bases are TGCGCCAGCAGCCAAGGCTTCTTGCGACTGGATAATTCACCCCTCCACTTT.

V gene TRBV19 combines with J gene TRBJ2-5, with D perhaps TRBD1 or TRBD2 (6 bases each). The better agreement between TRBJ2-7 and the DNA end casts doubt on the J call. Germline-derived CDR1 and CDR2 are LNHDA and SQIVND (reference sequence). This CDR3 comprises 15 residues. The CDR3 here is CASMKRGDTPYEQYF. For the CDR3, the DNA is TGTGCCAGTATGAAAAGGGGGGACACCCCCTACGAGCAGTACTTC.

V is TRBV28 and J is TRBJ1-4, with D unclear. Germline CDR1 MDHEN, CDR2 SYDVKM. The CDR3 extends over 16 amino acids. Trimming took off 5 bases at V and 0 bases at J, with 13 bases between the two ends. The CDR3 coding sequence is TGTGCCAGCAGTCCCGGACCGACAACAACTAATGAAAAACTGTTTTTT. Its protein product is CASSPGPTTTNEKLFF. The full variable domain, in which reference TRBV28 and TRBJ1-4 provide the parts outside the CDR3, is DVKVTQSSRYLVKRTGEKVFLECVQDMDHENMFWYRQDPGLGLRLIYFSYDVKMKEKGDIPEGYSVSREKKERFSLILESASTNQTSMYLCASSPGPTTTNEKLFFGSGTQLSVL.

Only a few counts were recorded for this clone. V usage is TRBV5-8 and J usage is TRBJ1-1, with D maybe TRBD1 (6 bases). The germline V and J ends were trimmed by 2 bases and 5 bases, with 13 bases remaining between them. This CDR3 contains 14 residues. CDR1 is SGHTS, CDR2 YDEGEE, per germline. CDR3 nucleotides: TGTGCCAGCAGCTTCAGGGGAGATTGGACTGAAGCTTTCTTT. Protein sequence: CASSFRGDWTEAFF.

The chain has TRBV7-9 and TRBJ2-1; tentatively, D is TRBD1 (6 bases). CDR1 SEHNR and CDR2 FQNEAQ come from the germline V gene (reference sequence). V lost 5 bases to trimming and J lost 7 bases, with 9 bases between them. The CDR3 is 12 residues long. The CDR3 protein is CASSHQGNEQFF. The CDR3 DNA sequence: TGTGCCAGCAGCCATCAGGGGAATGAGCAGTTCTTC.